The clone carrying this T cell receptor beta chain was detected many times. What it binds is not known. The sample comes from a study of T cells in Graves' hyperthyroidism and ophthalmopathy. Study in general: Once the initial diagnosis was made, peripheral blood was obtained before any treatment.

Study outcomes and limitations: Model output signaled ophthalmopathy a median approximately 6 months ahead of onset.

Regions amplified from RNA transcripts were the TCR beta CDR3 regions. HTBI primers were used for first-round RT-PCR of the TCR CDR3. TCRdb recomputed calls from the multiplex PCR reads with MiXCR, one row per CDR3 protein. Of 620,000 or so distinct CDR3 sequences detected, roughly 15% appear once; the ten largest clones hold approximately 12%. The V gene's germline CDR1 is MDHEN and CDR2 SYDVKM. The CDR3 length is 13 residues. V lost 6 bases and J lost 1, with 9 bases in between. Exclusion criteria comprised uncontrolled infection, other autoimmune disease, pregnancy or lactation. The chain links TRBV28 to TRBJ1-1; D ambiguous. The source is a woman aged 50 to 60 with Graves' ophthalmopathy. Specimen: blood. The DNA for the CDR3 is TGTGCCAGCAGACTACAGAGGAACACTGAAGCTTTCTTT. This encodes CASRLQRNTEAFF.